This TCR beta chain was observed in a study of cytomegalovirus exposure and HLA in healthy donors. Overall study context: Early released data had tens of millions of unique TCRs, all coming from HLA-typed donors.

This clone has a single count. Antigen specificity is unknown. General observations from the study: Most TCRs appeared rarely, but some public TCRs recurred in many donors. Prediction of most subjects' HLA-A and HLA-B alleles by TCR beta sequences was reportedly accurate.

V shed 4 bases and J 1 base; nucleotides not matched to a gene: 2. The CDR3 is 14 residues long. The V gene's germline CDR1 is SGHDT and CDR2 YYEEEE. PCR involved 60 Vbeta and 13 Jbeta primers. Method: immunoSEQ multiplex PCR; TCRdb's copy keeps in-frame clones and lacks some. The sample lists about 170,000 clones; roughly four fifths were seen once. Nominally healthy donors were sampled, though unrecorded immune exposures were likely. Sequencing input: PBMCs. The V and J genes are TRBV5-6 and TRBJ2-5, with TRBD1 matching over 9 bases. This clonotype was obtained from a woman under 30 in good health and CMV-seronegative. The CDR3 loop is CASSLDRGQETQYF. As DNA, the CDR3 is TGTGCCAGCAGCCTGGACAGGGGCCAAGAGACCCAGTACTTC.